Below, 9 T cell receptor beta chains from the same sample are listed, as sequenced in a study of T-cell reconstitution after alpha-beta-depleted transplantation in children. During its preparation, the TCRbeta library received unique molecular identifiers. TCRdb analysed the PCR reads with MiXCR anew, one entry per CDR3 protein. The profile shows about 610,000 distinct CDR3 sequences, about 11% of them singletons. Sequenced material: PBMCs from the stem cell graft donor, taken from the stem cell graft. Receptors originate from a human donor who donated a stem cell graft to a child with acute myeloid leukemia.

This clonotype was detected a few times. The rearrangement uses TRBV11-1 and TRBJ2-4, with TRBD1 as a possible D gene (5 bases). Trimming took 5 bases from V and 0 from J, leaving 20 bases between them. CDR1 and CDR2 (germline): SGHAT, FQDESV (reference sequence). This CDR3 contains 18 residues. CDR3 protein: CASSAIKEQEIAKNIQYF. The DNA of the CDR3 is TGTGCCAGCAGCGCAATTAAGGAACAGGAGATAGCCAAAAACATTCAGTACTTC.

V gene TRBV5-1 combines with J gene TRBJ2-2; D ambiguous. The V and J ends lost 3 bases and 4 bases respectively, with 7 bases between them. This CDR3 comprises 13 residues. Germline CDR1 SGHRS, CDR2 YFSETQ. CDR3 protein: CASSSTVTGELFF. For the CDR3, the DNA is TGCGCCAGCAGCTCCACGGTCACCGGGGAGCTGTTTTTT. Using reference TRBV5-1 and TRBJ2-2 for the parts outside the CDR3, the full variable domain is KAGVTQTPRYLIKTRGQQVTLSCSPISGHRSVSWYQQTPGQGLQFLFEYFSETQRNKGNFPGRFSGRQFSNSRSEMNVSTLELGDSALYLCASSSTVTGELFFGEGSRLTVL.

This clonotype was seen ten or more times. The rearrangement joins TRBV25-1 to TRBJ2-2; TRBD2 agrees at 13 bases. The V and J ends lost 6 bases and 4 bases, in that order; junction bases with no gene match: 5. Germline-derived CDR1 and CDR2 are MGHDK and SYGVNS. The CDR3 has 16 amino acids. The DNA for the CDR3 is TGTGCCAGCAGCGGACTAGCGGGAGTAAGCACCGGGGAGCTGTTTTTT. It translates to CASSGLAGVSTGELFF.

This clonotype was recorded at least ten times. The chain joins TRBV9 to TRBJ1-2; weak D call: TRBD1 (5 bases). Germline V gene lookup returns CDR1 SGDLS and CDR2 YYNGEE. The CDR3 is made up of 15 amino acids. Deletions cut 0 bases from V and 2 bases from J, with 11 bases between. The CDR3 reads CASSVDSGGNYGYTF. Here the CDR3 DNA reads TGTGCCAGCAGCGTAGATTCCGGGGGGAACTATGGCTACACCTTC.

This clonotype was observed a few times. This CDR3 reads CASSPYSGYEQYF. CDR3 sequence (DNA): TGTGCCAGCAGTCCCTATAGCGGGTACGAGCAGTACTTC. The chain employs TRBV12-3 or TRBV12-4 and TRBJ2-7; TRBD2 matches at 7 bases. The V gene end was trimmed by 5 bases and the J gene end by 4 bases; junction bases not matched to a gene: 5. The CDR3 runs to 13 residues.

This clonotype was counted between two and nine times. The chain is built from TRBV3-1 and TRBJ2-1; D gene uncertain. The V gene lost 0 bases and the J gene lost 0 bases, with 9 bases spanning the gap. CDR1 and CDR2 from the germline V gene are LGHDT and YNNKEL (reference sequence). The length of the CDR3 is 16 residues. The CDR3, as DNA: TGTGCCAGCAGCCAAGAGTACGAGAGCTCCTACAATGAGCAGTTCTTC. Translated: CASSQEYESSYNEQFF.

Turning to this clonotype: This may be a read error, as it is one base from a much larger clone. V usage is TRBV29-1 and J usage is TRBJ1-1; the D gene is possibly TRBD1 (6 bases). Trimming shortened V by 6 bases and J by 5 bases, and 22 bases separated the two germline ends. Germline V CDR1 and CDR2: SQVTM, ANQGSEA. CDR3 length: 15 residues. CDR3 sequence: CSVISLGRGWTEAFF. The CDR3 region has the DNA TGCAGCGTCATTTCCCTGGGCAGGGGATGGACTGAAGCTTTCTTT.

The chain links TRBV29-1 to TRBJ2-7; D might be TRBD1 or TRBD2, each matching 5 bases. Germline CDR1 reads SQVTM; CDR2 reads ANQGSEA. The germline V and J ends were trimmed by 6 bases and 2 bases, with 17 bases remaining between them. This CDR3 has 14 residues. The CDR3 here is CSVGTAGSPYEQYF. CDR3 nucleotide sequence: TGCAGCGTCGGGACCGCCGGATCCCCCTACGAGCAGTACTTC.

There are a few counts of this clonotype. This chain uses TRBV4-2 with TRBJ2-7; 14 bases are shared with TRBD2. J lost 5 bases, V lost 4 bases, and 19 bases had no gene match. Germline values: CDR1 LGHNA, CDR2 YNFKEQ. This CDR3 is 20 amino acids long. The CDR3 DNA is TGTGCCAGCAGCCGCCAAAGAGGGACTAGCGGGAGAACGGGGTTAAACGAGCAGTACTTC. Translated: CASSRQRGTSGRTGLNEQYF.